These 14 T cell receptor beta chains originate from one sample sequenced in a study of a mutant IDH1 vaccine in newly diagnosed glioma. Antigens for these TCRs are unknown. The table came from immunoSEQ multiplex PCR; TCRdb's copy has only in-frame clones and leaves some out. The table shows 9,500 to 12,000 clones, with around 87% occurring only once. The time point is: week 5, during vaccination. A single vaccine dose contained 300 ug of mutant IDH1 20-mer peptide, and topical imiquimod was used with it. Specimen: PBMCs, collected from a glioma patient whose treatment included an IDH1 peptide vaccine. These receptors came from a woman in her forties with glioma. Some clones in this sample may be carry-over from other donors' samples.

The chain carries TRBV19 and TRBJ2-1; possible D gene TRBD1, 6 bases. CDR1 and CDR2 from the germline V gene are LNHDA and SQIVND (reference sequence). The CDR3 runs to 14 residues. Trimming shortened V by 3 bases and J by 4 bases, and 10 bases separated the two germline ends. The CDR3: CASSIRDIYNEQFF. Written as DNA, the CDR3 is TGTGCCAGTAGTATCCGGGACATTTACAATGAGCAGTTCTTC.

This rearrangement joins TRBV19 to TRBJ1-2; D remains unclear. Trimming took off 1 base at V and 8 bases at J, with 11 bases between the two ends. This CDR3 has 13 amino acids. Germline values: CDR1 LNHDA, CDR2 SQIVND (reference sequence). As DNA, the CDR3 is TGTGCCAGTAGTATAGGCCGACACGGCGGCTACACCTTC. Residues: CASSIGRHGGYTF.

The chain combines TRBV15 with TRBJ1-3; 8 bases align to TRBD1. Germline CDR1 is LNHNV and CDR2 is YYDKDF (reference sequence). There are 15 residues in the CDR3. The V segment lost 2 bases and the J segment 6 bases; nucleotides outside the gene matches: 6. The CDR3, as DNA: TGTGCCACCAGCAGAAAGGCAGGGGGCCTAAACACCATATATTTT. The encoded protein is CATSRKAGGLNTIYF.

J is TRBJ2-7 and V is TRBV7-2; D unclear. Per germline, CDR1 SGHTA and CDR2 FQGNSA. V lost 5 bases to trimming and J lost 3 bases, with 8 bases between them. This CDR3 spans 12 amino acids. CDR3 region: CASSPHLYEQYF. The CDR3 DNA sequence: TGTGCCAGCAGCCCCCACCTCTACGAGCAGTACTTC.

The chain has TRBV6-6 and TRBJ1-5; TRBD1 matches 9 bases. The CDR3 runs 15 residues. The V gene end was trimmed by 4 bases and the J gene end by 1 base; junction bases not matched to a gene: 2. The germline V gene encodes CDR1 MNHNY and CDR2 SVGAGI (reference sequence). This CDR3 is CASSWDRESNQPQHF. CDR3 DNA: TGTGCCAGCAGTTGGGACAGGGAGAGCAATCAGCCCCAGCATTTT.

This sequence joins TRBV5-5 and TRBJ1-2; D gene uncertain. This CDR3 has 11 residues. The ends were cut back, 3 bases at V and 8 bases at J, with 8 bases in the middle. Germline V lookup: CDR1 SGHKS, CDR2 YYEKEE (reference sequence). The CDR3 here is CASSSDGGYTF. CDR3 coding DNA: TGTGCCAGCAGCTCCGACGGGGGCTACACCTTC.

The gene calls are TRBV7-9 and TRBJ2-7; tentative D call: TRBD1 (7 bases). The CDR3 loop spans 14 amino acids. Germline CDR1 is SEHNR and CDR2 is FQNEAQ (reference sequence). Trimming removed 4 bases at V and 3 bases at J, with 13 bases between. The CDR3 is CASSSLRDSYEQYF. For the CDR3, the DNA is TGTGCCAGCAGCTCACTGCGGGACAGCTACGAGCAGTACTTC.

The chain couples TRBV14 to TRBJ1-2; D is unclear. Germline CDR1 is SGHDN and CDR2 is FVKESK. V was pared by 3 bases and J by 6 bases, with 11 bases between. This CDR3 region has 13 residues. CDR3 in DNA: TGTGCCAGCAGCCATGTCAGAGGCGATGGCTACACCTTC. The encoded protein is CASSHVRGDGYTF.

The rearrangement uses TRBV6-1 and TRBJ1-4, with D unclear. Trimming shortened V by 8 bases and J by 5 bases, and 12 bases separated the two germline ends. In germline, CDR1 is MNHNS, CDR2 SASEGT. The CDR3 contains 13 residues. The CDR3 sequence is CASAVRLNEKLFF. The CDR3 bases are TGTGCCAGCGCCGTCAGGCTAAATGAAAAACTGTTTTTT.

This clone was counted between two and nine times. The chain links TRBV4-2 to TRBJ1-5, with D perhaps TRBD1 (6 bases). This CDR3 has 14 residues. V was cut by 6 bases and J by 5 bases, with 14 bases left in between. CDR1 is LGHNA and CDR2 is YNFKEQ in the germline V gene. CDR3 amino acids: CASSLDRQDQPQHF. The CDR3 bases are TGTGCCAGCAGTCTTGACAGGCAAGATCAGCCCCAGCATTTT.

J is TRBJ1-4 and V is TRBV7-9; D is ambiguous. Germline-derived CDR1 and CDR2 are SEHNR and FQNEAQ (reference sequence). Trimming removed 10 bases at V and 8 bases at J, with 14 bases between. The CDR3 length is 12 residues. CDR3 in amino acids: CAIVAVGEKLFF. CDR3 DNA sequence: TGTGCCATCGTTGCCGTGGGGGAAAAACTGTTTTTT.

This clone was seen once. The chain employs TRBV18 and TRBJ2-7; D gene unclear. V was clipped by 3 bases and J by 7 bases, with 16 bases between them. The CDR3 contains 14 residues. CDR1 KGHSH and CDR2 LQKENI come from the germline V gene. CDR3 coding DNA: TGTGCCAGCTCACCTCCCTGGGAAGATTCTGAGCAGTACTTC. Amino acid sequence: CASSPPWEDSEQYF.

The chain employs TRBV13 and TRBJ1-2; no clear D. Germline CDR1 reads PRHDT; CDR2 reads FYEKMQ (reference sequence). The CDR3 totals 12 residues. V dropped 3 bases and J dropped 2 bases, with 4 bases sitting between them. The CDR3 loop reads CASSFSNYGYTF. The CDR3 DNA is TGTGCCAGCAGCTTTAGCAACTATGGCTACACCTTC.

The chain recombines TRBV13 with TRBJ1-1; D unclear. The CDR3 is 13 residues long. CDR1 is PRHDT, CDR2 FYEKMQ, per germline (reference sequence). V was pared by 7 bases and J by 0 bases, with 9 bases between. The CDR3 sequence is CASTPLLNTEAFF. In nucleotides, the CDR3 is TGTGCCAGCACCCCTCTCTTGAACACTGAAGCTTTCTTT.